These 12 T cell receptor beta chains were all obtained from the same sample, sequenced in a study of T cell repertoires in cytomegalovirus infection. One entry per CDR3 protein, called by TCRdb with MiXCR from the reads. The table records roughly 500,000 distinct CDR3 sequences, 16% of them present only once. The source material was CD8+ T cells from PBMCs. The receptor set was obtained from a human donor in good health (CMV status not recorded). Some clones in this sample may be carry-over from other donors' samples.

This clonotype was counted many times. This rearrangement joins TRBV6-1 to TRBJ1-5; maybe TRBD1 (5 bases). CDR1 is MNHNS and CDR2 is SASEGT in the germline V gene. The V end was cut by 5 bases, the J end by 0 bases, with 11 bases between. CDR3 length equals 15 residues. Here the CDR3 DNA reads TGTGCCAGCAGTCCTCTCAGGGATAGCAATCAGCCCCAGCATTTT. Amino acids: CASSPLRDSNQPQHF.

This clonotype showed up just a few times. The CDR3 DNA reads TGTGCCAGCAGCTTATGGAGCTCTGGGGCCAACGTCCTGACTTTC. This sequence encodes CASSLWSSGANVLTF. The chain uses TRBV11-1 and TRBJ2-6; no definite D call. This CDR3 comprises 15 residues. From germline, CDR1 is SGHAT and CDR2 FQDESV (reference sequence). The V gene lost 2 bases and the J gene lost 0 bases, with 5 bases spanning the gap.

The chain uses TRBV19 and TRBJ1-2, with TRBD1 matching over 10 bases. The CDR3 totals 13 residues. Germline V gene lookup returns CDR1 LNHDA and CDR2 SQIVND (reference sequence). V was clipped by 6 bases and J by 14 bases; unmatched bases: 12. The CDR3 reads CASSLTGGRDVTF. The CDR3 DNA reads TGTGCCAGTAGCCTGACAGGGGGCCGGGACGTTACCTTC.

The chain combines TRBV14 with TRBJ2-1; no clear D gene. Germline V gene data show CDR1 as SGHDN and CDR2 as FVKESK. V was trimmed by 0 bases and J by 9 bases, leaving 12 bases between them. The CDR3 is 14 amino acids. The CDR3 spells CASSQDDTAGEQFF. CDR3 DNA: TGTGCCAGCAGCCAAGATGATACGGCCGGTGAGCAGTTCTTC.

CDR3 amino acids: CSALTSRYTGELFF. The CDR3 nucleotides are TGCAGTGCCCTCACTAGCCGCTACACCGGGGAGCTGTTTTTT. The chain carries TRBV20-1 and TRBJ2-2, with D possibly being TRBD2 (6 bases). The length of the CDR3 is 14 residues. Germline V CDR1 and CDR2: DFQATT, SNEGSKA (reference sequence). V was trimmed by 6 bases and J by 3 bases, leaving 14 bases between them.

The table lists this clonotype with a few counts. As the CDR3 is not closed by the conserved phenylalanine or tryptophan, this likely results from a read error. J is TRBJ2-5 and V is TRBV28; 9 bases fit TRBD2. Germline loops: CDR1 MDHEN, CDR2 SYDVKM. The CDR3 runs 15 residues. V gave up 2 bases and J gave up 5 bases; unmatched junction bases: 6. CDR3 sequence (DNA): TGTGCCAGCAGTTTACGGCGGGAGGGCCACGAGACCCAGTACTTA. It is translated as CASSLRREGHETQYL.

V usage is TRBV7-3 and J usage is TRBJ1-2; D unresolved. The CDR3 length is 13 residues. The ends were cut back, 5 bases at V and 8 bases at J, with 15 bases in the middle. The germline CDR1 and CDR2 sequences are SGHTA and FQGTGA. The CDR3 DNA follows: TGTGCCAGCAGCCTGACAACTAAGGAGGGCTACACCTTC. This codes for CASSLTTKEGYTF.

This clonotype showed up many times. This chain links TRBV4-1 with TRBJ2-1; the match to TRBD1 covers 8 bases. This CDR3 is built from 15 residues. CDR1 is MGHRA, CDR2 YSYEKL, per germline. With 5 bases clipped from V and 5 bases from J, the junction kept 8 bases outside the gene matches. For the CDR3, the DNA is TGCGCCAGCAGCAGCCGGGACAGGACTAACAATGAGCAGTTCTTC. Translating gives CASSSRDRTNNEQFF.

This clonotype came up many times. The chain has TRBV19 and TRBJ2-3, with TRBD1 matching 7 bases. There are 15 residues in the CDR3. The junction had 3 bases not matched to a gene; V was cut back by 2 bases and J by 1 base. Germline-derived CDR1 and CDR2 are LNHDA and SQIVND (reference sequence). The CDR3 loop reads CASSIITGGTDTQYF. CDR3 DNA: TGTGCCAGTAGTATAATTACAGGGGGCACAGATACGCAGTATTTT.

This clonotype was found many times. This chain uses TRBV7-9 with TRBJ2-2; the D gene is possibly TRBD1 (6 bases). CDR1 and CDR2 from the germline V gene are SEHNR and FQNEAQ (reference sequence). V lost 4 bases, J lost 7 bases, and 16 bases lay in between. The CDR3 runs to 15 residues. CDR3 in DNA: TGTGCCAGCAGCTACGGGACACTTATGGTCGGGGAGCTGTTTTTT. The encoded protein is CASSYGTLMVGELFF.

Ten or more counts support this clonotype. The genes are TRBV7-6 and TRBJ2-7; TRBD2 is a possible D gene (5 bases). Trimming took off 5 bases at V and 7 bases at J, with 15 bases between the two ends. The CDR3 covers 13 residues. Per germline, CDR1 SGHVS and CDR2 FNYEAQ. CDR3 DNA: TGTGCCAGCAGCCCCCTAGGAGGCGGAGAGCAGTACTTC. Residues: CASSPLGGGEQYF.

This clonotype was seen at least ten times. The chain employs TRBV10-2 and TRBJ1-2, with D possibly TRBD1 on 6 matching bases. Trimming removed 0 bases from V and 6 bases from J, with 14 bases in between. The CDR3 totals 15 residues. CDR1 is WSHSY, CDR2 SAAADI, per germline. The DNA for the CDR3 is TGCGCCAGCAGTGAGTCCCCGGACAGAATCCATGGCTACACCTTC. It specifies CASSESPDRIHGYTF.